This record covers a single TCR beta chain. These data belong to a study of shared T cell receptors in the human thymus. Measured with immunoSEQ multiplex PCR; TCRdb has only the in-frame clones, and not every one. The sample comprises approximately 660,000 clones, approximately 90% of which are singletons, and 0.0095% to 0.011% rests with the top ten. The same specimen was also included in a second study, on human thymus T cells. That work contributes: Finnish infants who were healthy and having corrective surgery for congenital heart defects made up the donors. Resections that were taken during corrective heart surgery supplied the thymus tissue. What appeared biased in thymic and blood repertoires was the usage of V and J genes. Unrelated individuals reportedly shared highly overlapping thymic TCR repertoires.

The sequence was obtained from a boy under two years old with a congenital heart defect. What was sequenced was thymocytes.

CDR3 sequence: CASSLGQGYTGELFF. DNA for the CDR3: TGTGCCAGCAGCTTGGGTCAGGGGTACACCGGGGAGCTGTTTTTT. The V and J genes are TRBV5-4 and TRBJ2-2; possibly TRBD1 for D (6 bases). V lost 0 bases and J lost 3, with 9 bases in between. This CDR3 region has 15 residues. Germline V CDR1 and CDR2: SGHNT, YYREEE (reference sequence).